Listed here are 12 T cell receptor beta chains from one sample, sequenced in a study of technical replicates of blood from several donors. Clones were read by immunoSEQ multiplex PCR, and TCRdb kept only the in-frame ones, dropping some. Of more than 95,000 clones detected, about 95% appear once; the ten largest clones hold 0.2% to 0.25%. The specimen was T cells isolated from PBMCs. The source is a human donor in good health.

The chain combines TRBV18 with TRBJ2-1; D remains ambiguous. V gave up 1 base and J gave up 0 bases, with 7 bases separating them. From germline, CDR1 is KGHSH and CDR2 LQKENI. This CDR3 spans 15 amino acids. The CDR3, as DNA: TGTGCCAGCTCACCACGGAGTAACTCCTACAATGAGCAGTTCTTC. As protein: CASSPRSNSYNEQFF.

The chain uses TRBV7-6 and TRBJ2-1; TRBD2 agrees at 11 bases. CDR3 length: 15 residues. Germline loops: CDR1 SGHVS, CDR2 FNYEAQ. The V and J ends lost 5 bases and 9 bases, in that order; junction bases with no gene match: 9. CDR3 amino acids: CASSRISGGAGEQFF. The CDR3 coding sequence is TGTGCCAGCAGCCGTATTAGCGGGGGGGCCGGTGAGCAGTTCTTC.

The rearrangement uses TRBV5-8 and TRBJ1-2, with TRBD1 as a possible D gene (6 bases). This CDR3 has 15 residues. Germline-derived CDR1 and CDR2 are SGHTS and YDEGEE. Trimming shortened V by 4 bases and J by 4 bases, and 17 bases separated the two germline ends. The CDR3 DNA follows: TGTGCCAGCAGCACCCCCTGGGGGCAAAGCTATGGCTACACCTTC. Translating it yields CASSTPWGQSYGYTF.

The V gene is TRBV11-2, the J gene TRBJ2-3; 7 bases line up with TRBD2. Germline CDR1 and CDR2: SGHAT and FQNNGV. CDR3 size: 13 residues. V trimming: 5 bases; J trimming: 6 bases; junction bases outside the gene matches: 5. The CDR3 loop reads CASSPGGGDTQYF. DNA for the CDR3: TGTGCCAGCAGCCCGGGAGGTGGGGATACGCAGTATTTT.

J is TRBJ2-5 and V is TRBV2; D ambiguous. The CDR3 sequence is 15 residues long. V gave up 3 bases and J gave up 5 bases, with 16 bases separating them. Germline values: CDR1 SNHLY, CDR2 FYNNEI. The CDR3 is CASSEEPRKMETQYF. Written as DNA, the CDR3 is TGTGCCAGCAGTGAGGAGCCTCGTAAAATGGAGACCCAGTACTTC. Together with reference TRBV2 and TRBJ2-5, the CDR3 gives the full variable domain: EPEVTQTPSHQVTQMGQEVILRCVPISNHLYFYWYRQILGQKVEFLVSFYNNEISEKSEIFDDQFSVERPDGSNFTLKIRSTKLEDSAMYFCASSEEPRKMETQYFGPGTRLLVL.

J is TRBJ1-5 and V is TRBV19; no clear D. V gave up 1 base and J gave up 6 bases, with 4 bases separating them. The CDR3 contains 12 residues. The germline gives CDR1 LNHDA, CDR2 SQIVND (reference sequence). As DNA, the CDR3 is TGTGCCAGTAGTATAGCCGGTCAGCCCCAGCATTTT. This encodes CASSIAGQPQHF.

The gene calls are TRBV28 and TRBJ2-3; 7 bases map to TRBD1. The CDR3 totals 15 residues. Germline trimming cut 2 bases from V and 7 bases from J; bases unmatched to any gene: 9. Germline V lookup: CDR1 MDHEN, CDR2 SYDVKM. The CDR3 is CASSLEGAGRNTQYF. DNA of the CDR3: TGTGCCAGCAGTTTAGAGGGGGCCGGGCGGAATACGCAGTATTTT.

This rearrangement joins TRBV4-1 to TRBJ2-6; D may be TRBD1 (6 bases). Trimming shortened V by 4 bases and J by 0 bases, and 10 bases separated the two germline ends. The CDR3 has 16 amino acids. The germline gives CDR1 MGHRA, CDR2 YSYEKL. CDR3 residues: CASSPDRSSGANVLTF. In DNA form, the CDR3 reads TGCGCCAGCAGCCCCGACAGGAGCTCTGGGGCCAACGTCCTGACTTTC.

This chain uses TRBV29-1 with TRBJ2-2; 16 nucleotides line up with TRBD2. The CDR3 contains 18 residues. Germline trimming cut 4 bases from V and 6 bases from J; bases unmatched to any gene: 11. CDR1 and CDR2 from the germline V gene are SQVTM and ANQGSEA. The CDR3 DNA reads TGCAGCGTTGTCGGGACTAGCGGGAGGGCCAGGTTCCCCGGGGAGCTGTTTTTT. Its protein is CSVVGTSGRARFPGELFF.

CDR3 sequence: CASSYDRNTEAFF. DNA of the CDR3: TGTGCCAGCAGTTACGACAGGAACACTGAAGCTTTCTTT. V usage is TRBV27 and J usage is TRBJ1-1, with D possibly TRBD1 on 5 matching bases. The ends were cut back, 4 bases at V and 1 base at J, with 7 bases in the middle. The germline V gene encodes CDR1 MNHEY and CDR2 SMNVEV (reference sequence). The CDR3 consists of 13 residues.

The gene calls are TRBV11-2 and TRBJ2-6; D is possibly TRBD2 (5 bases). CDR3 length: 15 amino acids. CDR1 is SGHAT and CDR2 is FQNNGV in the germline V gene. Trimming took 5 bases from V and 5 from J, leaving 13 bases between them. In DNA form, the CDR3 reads TGTGCCAGCAGCCACACCCGGGATAGGGCCAACGTCCTGACTTTC. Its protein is CASSHTRDRANVLTF. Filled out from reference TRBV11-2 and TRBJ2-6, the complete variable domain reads EAGVAQSPRYKIIEKRQSVAFWCNPISGHATLYWYQQILGQGPKLLIQFQNNGVVDDSQLPKDRFSAERLKGVDSTLKIQPAKLEDSAVYLCASSHTRDRANVLTFGAGSRLTVL.

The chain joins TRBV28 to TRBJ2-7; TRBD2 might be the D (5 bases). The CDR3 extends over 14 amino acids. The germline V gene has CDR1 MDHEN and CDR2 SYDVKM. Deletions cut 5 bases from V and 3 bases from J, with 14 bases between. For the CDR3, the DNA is TGTGCCAGCAGTATCCAACTAGGGAACTACGAGCAGTACTTC. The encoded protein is CASSIQLGNYEQYF.